The 27 T cell receptor beta chains presented below share a single source sample, sequenced in a study of blood T cell repertoires in COVID-19. Here immunoSEQ multiplex PCR was the method, and the copy in TCRdb shows in-frame clones only, minus some. The table shows some 210,000 clones, with roughly 86% occurring only once. The specimen sequenced was PBMCs or T cells enriched from blood (not recorded which). Receptor source: a young man with acute COVID-19.

The chain combines TRBV3-1 (or the pseudogene TRBV3-2) with TRBJ1-2, with 7 positions matching TRBD1. Trimming took 3 bases from V and 1 from J; bases not matched to a gene: 2. Germline V gene data show CDR1 as LGHDT and CDR2 as YNNKEL (reference sequence). CDR3 length equals 14 residues. CDR3 sequence (DNA): TGTGCCAGCAGCCATACAGGGGTTAACTATGGCTACACCTTC. This encodes CASSHTGVNYGYTF.

This clone was observed a handful of times. This chain connects TRBV5-6 to TRBJ1-4; tentatively, D is TRBD1 (6 bases). This CDR3 region has 14 residues. V was trimmed by 5 bases and J by 7 bases, leaving 15 bases between them. Per the germline V gene, CDR1 is SGHDT and CDR2 is YYEEEE. CDR3 residues: CASSSQGWGEKLFF. The CDR3 DNA sequence: TGTGCCAGCAGTTCGCAGGGGTGGGGTGAAAAACTGTTTTTT.

Here the CDR3 reads CASSYTRGEQFF. CDR3 bases: TGTGCCAGCAGCTATACCCGGGGGGAGCAGTTCTTC. V gene TRBV3-1 (or the pseudogene TRBV3-2) combines with J gene TRBJ2-1; a weak D match, TRBD2 (6 bases). This CDR3 comprises 12 residues. The germline V gene has CDR1 LGHDT and CDR2 YNNKEL (reference sequence). Trimming took 5 bases from V and 10 from J, leaving 12 bases between them.

The J gene is TRBJ2-2, the V gene TRBV7-2; 8 nucleotides line up with TRBD2. Germline V gene sequence: CDR1 SGHTA, CDR2 FQGNSA. V was clipped by 8 bases and J by 6 bases; unmatched bases: 5. CDR3 length: 13 residues. CDR3 sequence (DNA): TGTGCCAGCGGGACTAGGTTCGCCGGGGAGCTGTTTTTT. It is translated as CASGTRFAGELFF.

The chain recombines TRBV5-5 with TRBJ2-7; 7 nucleotides agree with TRBD1. CDR3 length: 14 amino acids. The germline V gene encodes CDR1 SGHKS and CDR2 YYEKEE (reference sequence). V was pared by 2 bases and J by 2 bases, with 4 bases of the junction left unmatched. In DNA, the CDR3 is TGTGCCAGCAGCTTACACAGGGGCCCCTACGAGCAGTACTTC. Translating gives CASSLHRGPYEQYF.

In this sample, this clone turned up many times. The rearrangement joins TRBV19 to TRBJ1-2; 7 bases map to TRBD1. Trimming removed 6 bases from V and 8 bases from J; junction bases left unmatched: 15. The CDR3 length is 15 residues. Germline loops: CDR1 LNHDA, CDR2 SQIVND (reference sequence). CDR3 in amino acids: CASSTTRGGAEGYTF. The CDR3 nucleotides read TGTGCCAGTAGCACCACACGAGGGGGCGCGGAGGGCTACACCTTC.

V usage is TRBV10-3 and J usage is TRBJ2-3; 9 bases fit TRBD2. CDR3 length equals 19 residues. In germline, CDR1 is ENHRY, CDR2 SYGVKD. V was clipped by 3 bases and J by 7 bases; unmatched bases: 20. CDR3 protein: CAISESTLGLSGSTYTQYF. The CDR3 DNA reads TGTGCCATCAGTGAATCCACCCTCGGGCTTAGCGGGAGTACCTATACGCAGTATTTT.

A few counts support this clone. The chain is built from TRBV13 and TRBJ1-2; 10 positions match TRBD1. V lost 5 bases and J lost 6; bases outside the gene matches: 6. The CDR3 contains 14 residues. The germline CDR1 and CDR2 sequences are PRHDT and FYEKMQ (reference sequence). CDR3 in amino acids: CASSPRTGGHGYTF. For the CDR3, the DNA is TGTGCCAGCAGCCCTAGGACAGGGGGGCATGGCTACACCTTC.

This clone was recorded once. The chain joins TRBV19 to TRBJ1-2; 9 bases agree with TRBD1. Germline CDR1 LNHDA, CDR2 SQIVND (reference sequence). The V gene end was trimmed by 6 bases and the J gene end by 2 bases; junction bases not matched to a gene: 4. This CDR3 has 14 amino acids. CDR3 bases: TGTGCCAGTAGACCTGACAGGGGGAACTATGGCTACACCTTC. Its protein is CASRPDRGNYGYTF.

The chain employs TRBV7-3 and TRBJ2-7; tentative D call: TRBD2 (5 bases). V lost 5 bases and J lost 7, with 12 bases in between. This CDR3 comprises 12 residues. The germline CDR1 and CDR2 sequences are SGHTA and FQGTGA. CDR3 coding DNA: TGTGCCAGCAGCCCCCTAGGCGGGGAGCAGTACTTC. This codes for CASSPLGGEQYF.

V gene TRBV5-1 combines with J gene TRBJ2-7; possibly TRBD1 for D (6 bases). The CDR3 runs to 15 residues. V dropped 5 bases and J dropped 0 bases, with 15 bases sitting between them. CDR1 is SGHRS and CDR2 is YFSETQ in the germline V gene. CDR3 nucleotides: TGCGCCAGCAGGCTTGGAAGGACAGACTCCTACGAGCAGTACTTC. Amino acid sequence: CASRLGRTDSYEQYF.

V is TRBV6-4 and J is TRBJ2-1, with TRBD2 matching 9 bases. This CDR3 contains 14 residues. CDR1 and CDR2 from the germline V gene are MRHNA and SNTAGT. Germline trimming cut 2 bases from V and 9 bases from J; bases unmatched to any gene: 5. CDR3: CASSDGTSLGEQFF. The CDR3 DNA reads TGTGCCAGCAGTGACGGGACTAGCCTCGGTGAGCAGTTCTTC.

This sequence joins TRBV5-1 and TRBJ2-2, with 9 nucleotides matching TRBD1. The V segment lost 5 bases and the J segment 3 bases; nucleotides outside the gene matches: 2. The CDR3 loop spans 14 amino acids. Germline assignment: CDR1 SGHRS and CDR2 YFSETQ. The CDR3 spells CASSWTGDTGELFF. The CDR3 DNA reads TGCGCCAGCAGTTGGACAGGGGACACCGGGGAGCTGTTTTTT.

The chain has TRBV30 and TRBJ1-2; D gene unclear. The V and J ends lost 0 bases and 2 bases respectively, with 13 bases between them. The CDR3 is made up of 15 amino acids. In germline, CDR1 is GTSNPN, CDR2 SVGIG (reference sequence). CDR3 nucleotides: TGTGCCTGGAGTGTACAGTCGGCCAACAACTATGGCTACACCTTC. Its protein product is CAWSVQSANNYGYTF.

This sequence joins TRBV10-3 and TRBJ2-6, with TRBD1 identical over 8 bases. The CDR3 is made up of 15 amino acids. Trimming removed 6 bases from V and 1 base from J; junction bases left unmatched: 2. Per the germline V gene, CDR1 is ENHRY and CDR2 is SYGVKD. The DNA for the CDR3 is TGTGCCATCAGCAGACAGGGGTCTGGGGCCAACGTCCTGACTTTC. Its translation: CAISRQGSGANVLTF.

This chain joins TRBV5-1 and TRBJ2-7; no clear D. V lost 1 base, J lost 1 base, and 9 bases lay in between. In germline, CDR1 is SGHRS, CDR2 YFSETQ. The CDR3 is made up of 14 amino acids. The CDR3 sequence is CASSLTQQSYEQYF. As DNA, the CDR3 is TGCGCCAGCAGCTTGACACAGCAGTCCTACGAGCAGTACTTC.

The rearrangement uses TRBV6-5 and TRBJ1-4; tentatively, D is TRBD1 (6 bases). The CDR3 spans 14 residues. Trimming took 2 bases from V and 8 from J, leaving 12 bases between them. CDR1 is MNHEY and CDR2 is SVGAGI in the germline V gene. CDR3 bases: TGTGCCAGCAGTTACCTTCAGGGGATCGAAAAACTGTTTTTT. It specifies CASSYLQGIEKLFF.

V gene TRBV3-1 (or the pseudogene TRBV3-2) combines with J gene TRBJ2-1; the match to TRBD2 covers 9 bases. Trimming removed 1 base from V and 7 bases from J; junction bases left unmatched: 11. The germline V gene has CDR1 LGHDT and CDR2 YNNKEL (reference sequence). The CDR3 contains 17 residues. The CDR3 nucleotides are TGTGCCAGCAGCCAAGGGAATAGCGGGAGCCCCGGGAATGAGCAGTTCTTC. It yields the protein CASSQGNSGSPGNEQFF.

This chain joins TRBV25-1 and TRBJ2-7; D is unclear. This CDR3 has 13 amino acids. V lost 1 base to trimming and J lost 6 bases, with 10 bases between them. Germline V gene lookup returns CDR1 MGHDK and CDR2 SYGVNS. This chain's CDR3 is CASSESGEAEQYF. DNA of the CDR3: TGTGCCAGCAGTGAATCGGGTGAGGCCGAGCAGTACTTC.

This clone was observed a single time. This rearrangement joins TRBV9 to TRBJ2-1; 7 bases fit TRBD2. The CDR3 totals 14 residues. Per germline, CDR1 SGDLS and CDR2 YYNGEE. J gave up 7 bases and V 4 bases, and 8 bases lay outside the gene matches. CDR3 residues: CASSPSGAPNEQFF. In DNA form, the CDR3 reads TGTGCCAGCAGCCCCAGCGGGGCCCCGAATGAGCAGTTCTTC.

V is TRBV9 and J is TRBJ2-7; weak D call: TRBD2 (6 bases). The CDR3 has 14 amino acids. Trimming pared 0 bases from V and 2 bases from J, leaving 9 bases between. The germline gives CDR1 SGDLS, CDR2 YYNGEE. CDR3 bases: TGTGCCAGCAGCGTAGACGGGACTGCCTACGAGCAGTACTTC. Its protein product is CASSVDGTAYEQYF.

This chain joins TRBV19 and TRBJ1-1; maybe TRBD1 (5 bases). V was shortened by 10 bases and J by 4 bases, with 13 bases between the two germline ends. This CDR3 region has 12 residues. The germline V gene encodes CDR1 LNHDA and CDR2 SQIVND (reference sequence). In DNA form, the CDR3 reads TGTGCCACGACACAGGCTCCCACTGAAGCTTTCTTT. Protein sequence: CATTQAPTEAFF.

V and J are TRBV19 and TRBJ1-2, with D unclear. Germline values: CDR1 LNHDA, CDR2 SQIVND (reference sequence). The CDR3 contains 14 residues. The V gene lost 3 bases and the J gene lost 6 bases, with 14 bases spanning the gap. The CDR3 spells CASSIPSGNDGYTF. CDR3 nucleotides: TGTGCCAGTAGTATTCCGTCAGGCAACGATGGCTACACCTTC.

The table lists this clone with a few counts. This chain connects TRBV11-2 to TRBJ2-2; D is ambiguous. V lost 6 bases and J 9 bases, leaving 11 bases between the germline ends. CDR1 SGHAT and CDR2 FQNNGV come from the germline V gene. The CDR3 covers 12 residues. DNA of the CDR3: TGTGCCAGCAGACGAACAGAGTGGGAGCTGTTTTTT. This translates into CASRRTEWELFF.

This chain joins TRBV5-5 and TRBJ2-1; 12 bases are shared with TRBD2. V dropped 2 bases and J dropped 6; count of bases not matched to a gene: 6. CDR3 length equals 16 residues. CDR1 SGHKS and CDR2 YYEKEE come from the germline V gene (reference sequence). The CDR3 protein is CASSFTGGLAGNEQFF. Here the CDR3 DNA reads TGTGCCAGCAGCTTTACCGGGGGACTAGCGGGCAATGAGCAGTTCTTC.

The chain is built from TRBV11-2 and TRBJ1-5; D gene ambiguous. Trimming took 0 bases from V and 0 from J, leaving 12 bases between them. The CDR3 has 17 residues. Germline CDR1 reads SGHAT; CDR2 reads FQNNGV. CDR3 DNA sequence: TGTGCCAGCAGCTTAGAATTATTCGGTTATAGCAATCAGCCCCAGCATTTT. It is translated as CASSLELFGYSNQPQHF. The complete variable domain, with remaining parts taken from reference TRBV11-2 and TRBJ1-5, reads EAGVAQSPRYKIIEKRQSVAFWCNPISGHATLYWYQQILGQGPKLLIQFQNNGVVDDSQLPKDRFSAERLKGVDSTLKIQPAKLEDSAVYLCASSLELFGYSNQPQHFGDGTRLSIL.

The genes are TRBV11-3 and TRBJ2-3, with TRBD2 matching over 11 bases. Germline V gene sequence: CDR1 SGHNT, CDR2 YENEEA. With V trimmed by 5 bases and J by 8 bases, 6 bases remained unmatched. This CDR3 has 14 amino acids. The chain's CDR3 is CASSKTSGTTTQYF. The CDR3 DNA reads as TGTGCCAGCAGCAAGACTAGCGGGACGACTACGCAGTATTTT.